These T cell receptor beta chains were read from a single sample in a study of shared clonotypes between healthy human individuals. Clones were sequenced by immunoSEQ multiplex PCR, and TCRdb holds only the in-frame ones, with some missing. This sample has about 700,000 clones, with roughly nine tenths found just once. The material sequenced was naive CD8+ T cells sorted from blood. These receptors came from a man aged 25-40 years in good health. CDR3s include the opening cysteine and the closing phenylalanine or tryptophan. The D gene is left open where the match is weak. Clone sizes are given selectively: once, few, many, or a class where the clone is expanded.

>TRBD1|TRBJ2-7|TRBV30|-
TGTGCCTGGAGTCTCCCGACAGGGCGCAGCTCCTACGAGCAGTACTTC
CAWSLPTGRSSYEQYF
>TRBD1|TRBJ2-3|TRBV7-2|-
TGTGCCAGCAGCTTTGACAGGGTGGGGGTCAACACAGATACGCAGTATTTT
CASSFDRVGVNTDTQYF
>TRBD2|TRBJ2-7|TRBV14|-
TGTGCCAGCAGCCAACTTAGCGGGAGACCCAGCTACGAGCAGTACTTC
CASSQLSGRPSYEQYF
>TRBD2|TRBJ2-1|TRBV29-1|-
TGCAGCGTTGAGGCTAGCGGGTTTTCCTACAATGAGCAGTTCTTC
CSVEASGFSYNEQFF
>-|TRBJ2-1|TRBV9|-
TGTGCCAGCAGCGTAACGGGGAGCTCCTACAATGAGCAGTTCTTC
CASSVTGSSYNEQFF
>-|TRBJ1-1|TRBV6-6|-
TGTGCCAGCTTGCGGACACTAATGAACACTGAAGCTTTCTTT
CASLRTLMNTEAFF
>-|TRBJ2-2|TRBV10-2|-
TGCGCCAGCAGTGATACAAGGAGAACTTGGGGGGAGCTGTTTTTT
CASSDTRRTWGELFF
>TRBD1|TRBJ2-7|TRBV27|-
TGTGCCAGCAGTTTGCGGCGGGACAGGTCTACCTACGAGCAGTACTTC
CASSLRRDRSTYEQYF
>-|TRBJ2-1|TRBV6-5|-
TGTGCCAGCAGTTGGTCCATGGACAATGAGCAGTTCTTC
CASSWSMDNEQFF
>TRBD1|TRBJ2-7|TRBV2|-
TGTGCCAGCAGCCGGACAGGGATTACCTACGAGCAGTACTTC
CASSRTGITYEQYF
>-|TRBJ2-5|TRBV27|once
TGTGCCAGCAGTTTATCTCAGGGGGGTGTGACCCAGTACTTC
CASSLSQGGVTQYF
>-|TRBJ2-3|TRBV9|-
TGTGCCAGCAGCACCCAGGCGGATACGCAGTATTTT
CASSTQADTQYF
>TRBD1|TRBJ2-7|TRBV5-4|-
TGTGCCAGCAGCTCGACAGGGGCGACCTACGAGCAGTACTTC
CASSSTGATYEQYF
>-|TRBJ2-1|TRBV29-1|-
TGCAGCGTCGTAGTTTGGGGTTACTACAATGAGCAGTTCTTC
CSVVVWGYYNEQFF
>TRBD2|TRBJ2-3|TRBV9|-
TGTGCCAGCAGCGTCGGGCTAGCGGGGGCCCCAGGGACGCAGTATTTT
CASSVGLAGAPGTQYF
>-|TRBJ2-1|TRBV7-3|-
TGTGCCAGCAGCTTAAACGGCCCCGGGTATGAGCAGTTCTTC
CASSLNGPGYEQFF
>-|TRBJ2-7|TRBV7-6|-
TGTGCCAGCAGCCACCCATCTTCAGCGGGTGTTTACGAGCAGTACTTC
CASSHPSSAGVYEQYF